This entry concerns a single T cell receptor beta chain. What it binds is unknown. Profiled with immunoSEQ multiplex PCR; TCRdb holds only in-frame clones, not every one. The sample lists 90,000 to 130,000 clones, around 91% occurring once. This sample was taken from a study of Tregs in tolerant kidney transplant recipients. Study-wide results and caveats: For some patients, primers changed over time, blocking nucleotide-level comparison. No direct test of biological reproducibility was done here.

The CDR3 runs to 13 residues. The V end lost 3 bases, the J end lost 5 bases, and 13 bases lay between the germline ends. Per the germline V gene, CDR1 is SQVTM and CDR2 is ANQGSEA. Unstimulated regulatory T cells (CD4+CD25+CD127-), CD4+CD25- non-regulatory cells, CD4 and CD8 cells were FACS-sorted from thawed PBMCs. The source was CD4+ T cells from blood, collected before the transplant. This clonotype was sampled from a human donor who received a combined kidney and bone marrow transplant. The chain couples TRBV29-1 to TRBJ1-2; D not certain. The CDR3 loop is CSVEGGNLYGYTF. The CDR3 DNA reads TGCAGCGTTGAGGGAGGGAACCTTTATGGCTACACCTTC.